This T cell receptor beta chain is drawn from a study of cytomegalovirus exposure and HLA in healthy donors. Study context: There were about 85 million unique TCRs (from HLA-typed donors) in an early data release. Study results and caveats: A missense variant in DCLRE1C was later tied to TCR beta V- and J-gene trimming. Based on reports, TCR beta sequences accurately predicted HLA-A and HLA-B alleles for most subjects.

The PCR had 60 Vbeta and 13 Jbeta primers. Method: immunoSEQ multiplex PCR; TCRdb's copy keeps in-frame clones and lacks some. This listing includes fewer than 150,000 clones. Concerning this clone itself: Its antigen is unknown.

The V gene's germline CDR1 is MNHEY and CDR2 SVGAGI. V was trimmed by 2 bases and J by 1 base, leaving 11 bases between them. The CDR3 extends over 15 amino acids. The chain has TRBV6-5 and TRBJ1-1; D is unclear. What was sequenced was PBMCs. This sequence originates from a woman in her fifties or sixties in good health and CMV-seronegative. The CDR3 DNA follows: TGTGCCAGCAGTTACGCCGAGGAGGGGAACACTGAAGCTTTCTTT. This translates into CASSYAEEGNTEAFF.